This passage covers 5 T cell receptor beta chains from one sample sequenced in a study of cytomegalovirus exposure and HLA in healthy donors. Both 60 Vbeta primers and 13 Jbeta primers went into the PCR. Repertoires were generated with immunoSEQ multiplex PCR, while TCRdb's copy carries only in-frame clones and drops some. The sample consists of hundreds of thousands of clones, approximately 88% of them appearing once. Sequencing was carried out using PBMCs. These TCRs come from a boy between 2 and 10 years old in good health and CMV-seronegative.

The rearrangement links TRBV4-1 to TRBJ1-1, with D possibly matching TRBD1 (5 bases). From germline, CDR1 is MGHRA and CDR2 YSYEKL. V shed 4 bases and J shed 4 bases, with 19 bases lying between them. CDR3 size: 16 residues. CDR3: CASSRIRVGGSTEAFF. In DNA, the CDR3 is TGCGCCAGCAGCCGGATCCGGGTGGGGGGGAGCACTGAAGCTTTCTTT.

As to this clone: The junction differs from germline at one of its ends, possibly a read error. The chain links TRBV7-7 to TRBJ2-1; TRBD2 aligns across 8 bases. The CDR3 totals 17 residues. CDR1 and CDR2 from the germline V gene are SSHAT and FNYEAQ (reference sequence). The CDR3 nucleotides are TGTGCTAGCAGCTTAGCGGGACACCTGAGCTCCTACAATGAGCAGTTCTTC. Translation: CASSLAGHLSSYNEQFF.

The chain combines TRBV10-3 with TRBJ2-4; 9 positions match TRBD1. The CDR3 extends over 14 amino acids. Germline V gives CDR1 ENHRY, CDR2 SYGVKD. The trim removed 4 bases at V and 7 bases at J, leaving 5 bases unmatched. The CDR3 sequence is CAISGETGGNIQYF. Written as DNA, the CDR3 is TGTGCCATCAGTGGGGAGACAGGGGGTAACATTCAGTACTTC.

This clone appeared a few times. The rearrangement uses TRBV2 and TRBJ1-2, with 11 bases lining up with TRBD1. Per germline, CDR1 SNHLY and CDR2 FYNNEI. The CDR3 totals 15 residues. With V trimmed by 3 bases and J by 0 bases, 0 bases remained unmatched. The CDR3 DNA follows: TGTGCCAGCAGTGAGGGACAGGGGGCTAACTATGGCTACACCTTC. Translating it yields CASSEGQGANYGYTF.

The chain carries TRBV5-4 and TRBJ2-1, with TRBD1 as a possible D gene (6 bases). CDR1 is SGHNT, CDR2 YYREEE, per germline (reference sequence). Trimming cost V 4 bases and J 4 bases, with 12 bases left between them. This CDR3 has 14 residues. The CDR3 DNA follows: TGTGCCAGCAGCCCCCATGGACAGTACAATGAGCAGTTCTTC. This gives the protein CASSPHGQYNEQFF. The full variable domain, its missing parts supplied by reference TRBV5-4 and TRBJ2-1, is ETGVTQSPTHLIKTRGQQVTLRCSSQSGHNTVSWYQQALGQGPQFIFQYYREEENGRGNFPPRFSGLQFPNYSSELNVNALELDDSALYLCASSPHGQYNEQFFGPGTRLTVL.